The entry that follows covers one TCR beta chain sequence. The data were obtained in a study of blood T cell repertoires in COVID-19. CDR3 length equals 10 residues. Germline assignment: CDR1 SNHLY and CDR2 FYNNEI. Trimming pared 7 bases from V and 5 bases from J, leaving 5 bases between. Libraries were prepared by immunoSEQ multiplex PCR; TCRdb keeps only in-frame clonotypes and omits some of them. The data show around 380,000 clones, around 87% seen once. The sequencing sample was made of PBMCs or T cells enriched from blood (not recorded which). The chain uses TRBV2 and TRBJ1-2, with D uncertain. The TCR comes from a man aged 25 to 45 who had recovered from COVID-19. The CDR3 loop reads CASKEYGYTF. CDR3 bases: TGTGCCAGCAAAGAGTATGGCTACACCTTC. Supplemented by reference TRBV2 and TRBJ1-2, the full variable domain reads EPEVTQTPSHQVTQMGQEVILRCVPISNHLYFYWYRQILGQKVEFLVSFYNNEISEKSEIFDDQFSVERPDGSNFTLKIRSTKLEDSAMYFCASKEYGYTFGSGTRLTVV.